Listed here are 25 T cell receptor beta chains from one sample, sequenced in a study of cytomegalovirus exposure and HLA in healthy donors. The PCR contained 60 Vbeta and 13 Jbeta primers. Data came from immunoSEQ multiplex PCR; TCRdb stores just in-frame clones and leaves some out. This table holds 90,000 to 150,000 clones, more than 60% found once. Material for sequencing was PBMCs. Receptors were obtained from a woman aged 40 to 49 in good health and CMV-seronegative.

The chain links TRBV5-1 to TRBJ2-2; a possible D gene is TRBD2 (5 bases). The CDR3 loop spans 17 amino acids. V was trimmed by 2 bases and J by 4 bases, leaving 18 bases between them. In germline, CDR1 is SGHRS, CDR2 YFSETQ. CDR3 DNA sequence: TGCGCCAGCAGCTTCGGCGTAGCGCGACCGAGCACCGGGGAGCTGTTTTTT. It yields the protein CASSFGVARPSTGELFF.

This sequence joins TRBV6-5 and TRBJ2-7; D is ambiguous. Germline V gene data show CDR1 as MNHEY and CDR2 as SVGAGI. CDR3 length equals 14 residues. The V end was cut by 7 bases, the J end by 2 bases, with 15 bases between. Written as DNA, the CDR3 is TGTGCCAGCACCCCTAGACTGGCGACCTACGAGCAGTACTTC. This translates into CASTPRLATYEQYF.

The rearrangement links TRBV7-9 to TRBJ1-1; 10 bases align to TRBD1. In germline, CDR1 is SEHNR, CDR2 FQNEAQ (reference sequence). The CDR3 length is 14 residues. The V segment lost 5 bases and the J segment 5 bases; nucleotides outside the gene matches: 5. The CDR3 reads CASSPGQGDTEAFF. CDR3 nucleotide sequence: TGTGCCAGCAGCCCAGGACAGGGGGATACTGAAGCTTTCTTT. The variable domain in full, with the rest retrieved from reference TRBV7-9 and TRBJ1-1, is DTGVSQNPRHKITKRGQNVTFRCDPISEHNRLYWYRQTLGQGPEFLTYFQNEAQLEKSRLLSDRFSAERPKGSFSTLEIQRTEQGDSAMYLCASSPGQGDTEAFFGQGTRLTVV.

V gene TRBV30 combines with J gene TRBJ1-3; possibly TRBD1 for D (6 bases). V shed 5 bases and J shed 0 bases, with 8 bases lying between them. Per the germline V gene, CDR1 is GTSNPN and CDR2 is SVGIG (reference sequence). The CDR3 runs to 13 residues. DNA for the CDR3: TGTGCCTGGGCGACAGGCTCTGGAAACACCATATATTTT. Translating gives CAWATGSGNTIYF.

CDR3 nucleotide sequence: TGTGCCAGCAGCTTGGATGCCGGAGCCTACAATGAGCAGTTCTTC. It yields the protein CASSLDAGAYNEQFF. The J gene is TRBJ2-1, the V gene TRBV5-4, with no clear D. This CDR3 comprises 15 residues. Trimming removed 0 bases at V and 2 bases at J, with 9 bases between. CDR1 and CDR2 from the germline V gene are SGHNT and YYREEE (reference sequence).

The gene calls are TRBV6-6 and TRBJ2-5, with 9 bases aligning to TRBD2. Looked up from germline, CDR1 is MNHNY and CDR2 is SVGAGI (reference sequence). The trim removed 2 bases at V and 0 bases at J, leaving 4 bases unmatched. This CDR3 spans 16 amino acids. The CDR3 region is CASSYLAGPYQETQYF. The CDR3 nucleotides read TGTGCCAGCAGTTACCTAGCGGGGCCGTACCAAGAGACCCAGTACTTC.

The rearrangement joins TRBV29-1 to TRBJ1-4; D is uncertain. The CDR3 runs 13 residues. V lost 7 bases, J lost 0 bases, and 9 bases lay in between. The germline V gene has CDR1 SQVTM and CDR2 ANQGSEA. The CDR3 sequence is CSALSATNEKLFF. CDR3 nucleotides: TGCAGCGCCCTTAGTGCAACTAATGAAAAACTGTTTTTT.

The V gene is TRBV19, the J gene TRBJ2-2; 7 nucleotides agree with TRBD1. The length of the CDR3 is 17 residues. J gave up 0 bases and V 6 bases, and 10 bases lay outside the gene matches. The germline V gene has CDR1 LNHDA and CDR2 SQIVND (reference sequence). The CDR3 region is CASRRQGIQANTGELFF. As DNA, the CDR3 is TGTGCCAGTAGAAGACAGGGAATACAGGCGAACACCGGGGAGCTGTTTTTT.

The CDR3 spells CASSVQAETNEKLFF. The CDR3 DNA follows: TGTGCCAGCAGTGTACAGGCAGAGACTAATGAAAAACTGTTTTTT. The genes are TRBV6-1 and TRBJ1-4, with D tentatively TRBD1 (5 bases). The CDR3 runs 15 residues. V was clipped by 4 bases and J by 2 bases, with 11 bases between them. Germline CDR1 and CDR2: MNHNS and SASEGT.

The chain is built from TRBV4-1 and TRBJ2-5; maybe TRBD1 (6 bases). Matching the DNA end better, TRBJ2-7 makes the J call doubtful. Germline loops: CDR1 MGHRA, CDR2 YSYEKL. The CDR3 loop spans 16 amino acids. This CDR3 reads CASSQDGDTSTYEQYF. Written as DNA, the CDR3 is TGCGCCAGCAGCCAAGATGGGGACACTTCGACCTACGAGCAGTACTTC.

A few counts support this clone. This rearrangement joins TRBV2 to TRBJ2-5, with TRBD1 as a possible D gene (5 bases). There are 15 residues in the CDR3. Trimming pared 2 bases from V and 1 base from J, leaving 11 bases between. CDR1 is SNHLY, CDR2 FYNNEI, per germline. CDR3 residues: CASSERGLIQETQYF. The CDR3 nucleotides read TGTGCCAGCAGTGAAAGGGGATTGATCCAAGAGACCCAGTACTTC.

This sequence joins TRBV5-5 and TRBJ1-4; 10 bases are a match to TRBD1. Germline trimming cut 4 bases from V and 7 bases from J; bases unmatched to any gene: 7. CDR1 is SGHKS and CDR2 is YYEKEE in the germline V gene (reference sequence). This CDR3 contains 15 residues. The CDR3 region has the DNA TGTGCCAGCAGCCTGACGGGACAGGGGACTGAAAAACTGTTTTTT. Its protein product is CASSLTGQGTEKLFF.

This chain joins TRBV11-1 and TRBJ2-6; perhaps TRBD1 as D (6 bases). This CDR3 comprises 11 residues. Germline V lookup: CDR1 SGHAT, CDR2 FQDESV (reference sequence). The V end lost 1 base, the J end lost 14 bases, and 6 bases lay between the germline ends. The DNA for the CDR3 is TGTGCCAGCAGCTTAGGGGGGCTCCTGACTTTC. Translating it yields CASSLGGLLTF.

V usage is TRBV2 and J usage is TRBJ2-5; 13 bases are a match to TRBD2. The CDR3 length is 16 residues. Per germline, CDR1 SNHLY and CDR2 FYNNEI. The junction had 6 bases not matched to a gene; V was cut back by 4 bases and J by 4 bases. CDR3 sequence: CASSATSGRARETQYF. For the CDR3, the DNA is TGTGCCAGCAGTGCTACTAGCGGGAGGGCCCGAGAGACCCAGTACTTC.

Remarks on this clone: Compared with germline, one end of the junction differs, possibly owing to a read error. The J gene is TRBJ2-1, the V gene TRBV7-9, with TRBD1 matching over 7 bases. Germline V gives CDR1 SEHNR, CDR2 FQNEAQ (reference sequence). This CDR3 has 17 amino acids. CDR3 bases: TGTTCCAGCAGCTCCACGAGACAGGGTATCCCCTACAATGAGCAGTTCTTC. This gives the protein CSSSSTRQGIPYNEQFF.

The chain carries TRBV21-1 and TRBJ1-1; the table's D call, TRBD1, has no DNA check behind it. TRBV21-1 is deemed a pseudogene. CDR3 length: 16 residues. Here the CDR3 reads CASSKCDGTGPKEAFF. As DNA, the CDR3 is TGTGCCAGCAGCAAATGCGACGGGACAGGGCCCAAGGAAGCTTTCTTT.

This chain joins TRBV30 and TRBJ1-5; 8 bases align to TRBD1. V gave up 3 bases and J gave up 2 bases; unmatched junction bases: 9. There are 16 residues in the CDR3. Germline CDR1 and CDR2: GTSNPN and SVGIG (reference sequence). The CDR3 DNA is TGTGCCTGGAGGCGACAGGGGAAGGGTCGCAATCAGCCCCAGCATTTT. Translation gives CAWRRQGKGRNQPQHF. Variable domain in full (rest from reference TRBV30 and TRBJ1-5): SQTIHQWPATLVQPVGSPLSLECTVEGTSNPNLYWYRQAAGRGLQLLFYSVGIGQISSEVPQNLSASRPQDRQFILSSKKLLLSDSGFYLCAWRRQGKGRNQPQHFGDGTRLSIL.

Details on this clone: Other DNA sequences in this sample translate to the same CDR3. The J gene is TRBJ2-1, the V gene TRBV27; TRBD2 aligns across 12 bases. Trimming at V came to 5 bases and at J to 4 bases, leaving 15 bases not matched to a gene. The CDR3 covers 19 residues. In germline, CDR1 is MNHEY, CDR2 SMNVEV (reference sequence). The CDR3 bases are TGTGCCAGCAGTCAACTGGGTGTTCTAGCGGGAGGGCGGTACAATGAGCAGTTCTTC. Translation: CASSQLGVLAGGRYNEQFF.

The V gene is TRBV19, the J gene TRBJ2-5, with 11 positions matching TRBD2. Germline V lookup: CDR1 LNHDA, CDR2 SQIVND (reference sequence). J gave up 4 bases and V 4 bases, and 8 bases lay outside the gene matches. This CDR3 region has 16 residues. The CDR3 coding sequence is TGTGCCAGTAGTAAGGGGCGAGGACTAGCGGGAGAGACCCAGTACTTC. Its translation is CASSKGRGLAGETQYF. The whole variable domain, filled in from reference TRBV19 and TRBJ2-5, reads DGGITQSPKYLFRKEGQNVTLSCEQNLNHDAMYWYRQDPGQGLRLIYYSQIVNDFQKGDIAEGYSVSREKKESFPLTVTSAQKNPTAFYLCASSKGRGLAGETQYFGPGTRLLVL.

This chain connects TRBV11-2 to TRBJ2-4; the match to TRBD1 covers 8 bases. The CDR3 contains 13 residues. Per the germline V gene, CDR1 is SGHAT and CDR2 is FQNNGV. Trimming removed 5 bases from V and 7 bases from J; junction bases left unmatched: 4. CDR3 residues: CASSPGQGNIQYF. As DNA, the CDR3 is TGTGCCAGCAGCCCCGGACAGGGCAACATTCAGTACTTC.

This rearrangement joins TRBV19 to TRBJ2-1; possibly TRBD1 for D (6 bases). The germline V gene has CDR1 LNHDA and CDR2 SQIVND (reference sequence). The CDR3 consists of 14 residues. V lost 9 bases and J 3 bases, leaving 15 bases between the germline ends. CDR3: CARPTGLNYNEQFF. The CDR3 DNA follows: TGTGCCAGACCTACAGGGCTGAACTACAATGAGCAGTTCTTC.

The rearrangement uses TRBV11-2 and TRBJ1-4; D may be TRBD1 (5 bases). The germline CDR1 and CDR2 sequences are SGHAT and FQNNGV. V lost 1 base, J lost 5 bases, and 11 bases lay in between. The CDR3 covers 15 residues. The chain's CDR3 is CASSLGATANEKLFF. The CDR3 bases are TGTGCCAGCAGCTTAGGGGCGACAGCGAATGAAAAACTGTTTTTT.

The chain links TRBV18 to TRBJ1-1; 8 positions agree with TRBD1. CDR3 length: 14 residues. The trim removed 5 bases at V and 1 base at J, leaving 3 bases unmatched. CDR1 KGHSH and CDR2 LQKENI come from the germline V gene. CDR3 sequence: CASSGGQGNTEAFF. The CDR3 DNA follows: TGTGCCAGCTCAGGAGGACAGGGGAACACTGAAGCTTTCTTT.

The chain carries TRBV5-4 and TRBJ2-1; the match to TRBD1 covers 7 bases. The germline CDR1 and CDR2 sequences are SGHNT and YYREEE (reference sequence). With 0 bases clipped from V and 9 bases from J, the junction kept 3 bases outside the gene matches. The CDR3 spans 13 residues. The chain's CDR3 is CASSLGQGREQFF. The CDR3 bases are TGTGCCAGCAGCTTGGGACAGGGTCGTGAGCAGTTCTTC. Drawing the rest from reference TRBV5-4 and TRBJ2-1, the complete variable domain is ETGVTQSPTHLIKTRGQQVTLRCSSQSGHNTVSWYQQALGQGPQFIFQYYREEENGRGNFPPRFSGLQFPNYSSELNVNALELDDSALYLCASSLGQGREQFFGPGTRLTVL.

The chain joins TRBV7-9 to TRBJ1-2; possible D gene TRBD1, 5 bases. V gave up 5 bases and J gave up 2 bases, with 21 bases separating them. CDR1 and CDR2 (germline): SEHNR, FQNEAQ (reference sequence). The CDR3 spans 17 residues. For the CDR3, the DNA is TGTGCCAGCAGCCACATTGGGTGGGAGGGGACGAACTATGGCTACACCTTC. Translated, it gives CASSHIGWEGTNYGYTF.